This is a list of T cell receptor beta chains from one sample in a study of cytomegalovirus exposure and HLA in healthy donors. TCRdb's copy holds only in-frame clones and misses some; the assay was immunoSEQ multiplex PCR. The sample holds 100,000 to 150,000 clones, roughly 82% seen once. Source material: PBMCs. These receptors were collected from a woman between 40 and 55 years old in good health and CMV-seropositive. Each CDR3 is given with its conserved first and last residue. A D gene is named only where the DNA matches it firmly. A clone size is listed for some rows: how often the clone was seen (once, few, many), or a class if it is expanded.

V	D	size	J	CDR3	DNA
TRBV28	NA	NA	TRBJ1-2	CASSLGGWYGYTF	TGTGCCAGCAGTTTAGGGGGCTGGTATGGCTACACCTTC
TRBV29-1	TRBD1	NA	TRBJ1-1	CSVGLRQGLGTEAFF	TGCAGCGTTGGACTTCGACAGGGACTTGGCACTGAAGCTTTCTTT
TRBV30	TRBD1	NA	TRBJ2-5	CAWSVNRGPRETQYF	TGTGCCTGGAGTGTTAACAGGGGACCTCGAGAGACCCAGTACTTC
TRBV5-1	TRBD1	NA	TRBJ1-1	CASSLGQGRTEAFF	TGCGCCAGCAGCCTAGGACAGGGTCGCACTGAAGCTTTCTTT
TRBV7-2	TRBD2	NA	TRBJ2-1	CASSFSGGTNNEQFF	TGTGCCAGCAGCTTCTCCGGGGGGACCAACAATGAGCAGTTCTTC
TRBV4-3	TRBD1	NA	TRBJ1-2	CASSQDVGQGYGYTF	TGCGCCAGCAGCCAAGATGTGGGACAGGGCTATGGCTACACCTTC
TRBV6-5	NA	NA	TRBJ1-1	CASSRGLNTEAFF	TGTGCCAGCAGCAGAGGGCTGAACACTGAAGCTTTCTTT
TRBV7-9	NA	NA	TRBJ1-2	CASSAPGALRPDNYGYTF	TGTGCCAGCAGCGCCCCAGGGGCACTTCGCCCGGATAACTATGGCTACACCTTC
TRBV5-1	NA	NA	TRBJ1-1	CASSLLGHLNTEAFF	TGCGCCAGCAGCTTGCTTGGACACTTGAACACTGAAGCTTTCTTT
TRBV19	TRBD2	NA	TRBJ2-3	CAKGLAGPAYGGTDTQYF	TGTGCCAAGGGACTAGCGGGACCCGCGTACGGAGGCACAGATACGCAGTATTTT
TRBV30	NA	once	TRBJ2-5	CAWTAKETQYF	TGTGCCTGGACAGCGAAAGAGACCCAGTACTTC
TRBV6-6	TRBD2	NA	TRBJ2-3	CASMEREVTDTQYF	TGTGCCAGCATGGAGCGGGAGGTCACAGATACGCAGTATTTT
TRBV9	NA	NA	TRBJ2-7	CASSVGGTYEQYF	TGTGCCAGCAGCGTAGGCGGGACTTACGAGCAGTACTTC
TRBV4-2	TRBD1	few	TRBJ2-2	CASSGTGTGAGELFF	TGTGCCAGCAGCGGAACCGGGACAGGGGCCGGGGAGCTGTTTTTT
TRBV27	NA	NA	TRBJ1-1	CASWRNTEAFF	TGTGCCAGCTGGAGGAACACTGAAGCTTTCTTT
TRBV9	NA	NA	TRBJ2-1	CASSVGGGDEQFF	TGTGCCAGCAGCGTAGGAGGCGGGGATGAGCAGTTCTTC
TRBV6-4	NA	NA	TRBJ2-5	CASSQGPSETQYF	TGTGCCAGCAGTCAGGGTCCCTCGGAGACCCAGTACTTC
TRBV5-4	NA	NA	TRBJ2-3	CASSQKTGARPSTDTQYF	TGTGCCAGCAGCCAGAAGACAGGAGCCCGGCCAAGCACAGATACGCAGTATTTT
TRBV7-6	NA	NA	TRBJ2-5	CASSLRLGAVETQYF	TGTGCCAGCAGCTTGCGTCTGGGGGCTGTAGAGACCCAGTACTTC
TRBV6-6	NA	NA	TRBJ1-5	CASSYAGDRQPQHF	TGTGCCAGCAGTTACGCAGGGGATCGGCAGCCCCAGCATTTT
TRBV27	NA	once	TRBJ2-7	CASSLRLYYEQYF	TGTGCCAGCAGTTTACGACTATACTACGAGCAGTACTTC
TRBV19	NA	NA	TRBJ1-1	CASSRSAGLNTEAFF	TGTGCCAGTAGTCGGTCGGCAGGGTTGAACACTGAAGCTTTCTTT
TRBV28	TRBD1	few	TRBJ1-1	CASRLTGATEAFF	TGTGCCAGCAGATTAACAGGGGCGACTGAAGCTTTCTTT
TRBV6-5	TRBD1	NA	TRBJ1-6	CASSYDRAGPLHF	TGTGCCAGCAGTTACGACAGGGCCGGACCCCTCCACTTT
TRBV6-6	TRBD1	NA	TRBJ2-3	CASSGQGTDTQYF	TGTGCCAGCAGTGGACAGGGCACAGATACGCAGTATTTT
TRBV27	NA	once	TRBJ1-1	CASSFRGIGGTEAFF	TGTGCCAGCAGTTTCCGGGGGATTGGCGGCACTGAAGCTTTCTTT
TRBV5-1	TRBD1	NA	TRBJ1-4	CASSLKQDRGEKLFF	TGCGCCAGCAGCTTGAAACAGGACAGGGGTGAAAAACTGTTTTTT
TRBV20-1	NA	NA	TRBJ2-5	CSAPLPREQYF	TGCAGTGCCCCTCTCCCCCGGGAGCAGTACTTC
TRBV27	TRBD1	NA	TRBJ2-7	CASSSTGGGYEQYF	TGTGCCAGCAGTTCAACAGGGGGTGGCTACGAGCAGTACTTC
TRBV30	TRBD1	NA	TRBJ1-2	CAWITGGNYGYTF	TGTGCCTGGATTACAGGGGGCAACTATGGCTACACCTTC
TRBV2	TRBD1	few	TRBJ2-7	CASRTGGGYEQYF	TGTGCCAGCCGGACAGGGGGCGGTTACGAGCAGTACTTC
TRBV18	NA	NA	TRBJ1-2	CASSPTDNYGYTF	TGTGCCAGCTCACCAACAGATAACTATGGCTACACCTTC
TRBV7-9	TRBD2	NA	TRBJ2-1	CASSLELADNEQFF	TGTGCCAGCAGCTTAGAACTAGCGGACAATGAGCAGTTCTTC